This T cell receptor beta chain was observed in a study of shared T cell receptors in the human thymus. The CDR3 covers 18 residues. The V gene end was trimmed by 4 bases and the J gene end by 2 bases; junction bases not matched to a gene: 13. Per germline, CDR1 MDHEN and CDR2 SYDVKM. This clone showed up just once. This table comes from immunoSEQ multiplex PCR, and its TCRdb copy is limited to in-frame clones, with some not included. The data hold 720,000 or so clones, with 70% to 90% observed a single time. The data were also submitted as part of a second study, on human thymus T cells. From that paper: Thymic material originated from resections removed in the course of corrective heart surgery. Across thymic and blood repertoires, the usage of V and J genes appeared to be biased. Highly overlapping thymic repertoires among unrelated individuals were reported in related research.

This chain uses TRBV28 with TRBJ2-7; TRBD2 matches at 11 bases. The sequenced sample was thymocytes. The source is a girl under three years old with a congenital heart defect. CDR3 nucleotides: TGTGCCAGCAGTTCCTCTAGCGGGGGGAAGTCGAGGACCTACGAGCAGTACTTC. Its protein product is CASSSSSGGKSRTYEQYF.